The 10 T cell receptor beta chains below all came from one sample that was sequenced in a study of T cell responses to AZD1222 COVID-19 vaccine (dated by TCRdb to the early 2020s). Libraries were constructed by the immunoSEQ multiplex PCR assay. TCRdb carries this immuneACCESS record with in-frame sequences only. Its versions omit some clonotypes, under half of them owing to an unresolved V gene in the studies checked, with the rest unexplained. Present in this sample are about 150,000 clones, 88% of which were seen just once. The top ten hold 3% to 3.5% of the sample. What this sample's time point label stands for: baseline before first vaccination. The sequenced sample was peripheral blood, obtained on day 0 of AZD1222 vaccination. These receptors were collected from an adult in good health.

The chain joins TRBV5-4 to TRBJ1-4, with TRBD1 matching 7 bases. Germline V gene lookup returns CDR1 SGHNT and CDR2 YYREEE (reference sequence). The trim removed 4 bases at V and 8 bases at J, leaving 8 bases unmatched. There are 14 residues in the CDR3. CDR3 amino acids: CASSVRQGPEKLFF. CDR3 nucleotides: TGTGCCAGCAGCGTCAGACAGGGTCCCGAAAAACTGTTTTTT.

This clone was detected only a few times. The rearrangement joins TRBV4-3 to TRBJ1-4; perhaps TRBD1 as D (5 bases). The CDR3 covers 18 residues. With 0 bases removed from V and 0 bases from J, the gap between germline ends came to 14 bases. Per germline, CDR1 LGHNA and CDR2 YSLEER. CDR3 region: CASSQDGGEDATNEKLFF. The DNA of the CDR3 is TGCGCCAGCAGCCAAGATGGGGGGGAAGATGCAACTAATGAAAAACTGTTTTTT.

The rearrangement uses TRBV9 and TRBJ2-7, with D perhaps matching TRBD1 (5 bases). The CDR3 consists of 15 residues. The germline V gene encodes CDR1 SGDLS and CDR2 YYNGEE. The V end was cut by 0 bases, the J end by 3 bases, with 13 bases between. CDR3 in DNA: TGTGCCAGCAGCGTAGGGCAGGGCCCTATCTACGAGCAGTACTTC. This gives the protein CASSVGQGPIYEQYF.

This clone was counted between two and nine times. The CDR3 region has the DNA TGTGCCAGCAGTTTTATGGGTGACACTGAAGCTTTCTTT. Translating gives CASSFMGDTEAFF. The chain has TRBV12-3 or TRBV12-4 and TRBJ1-1; D remains ambiguous. The CDR3 is 13 amino acids. The germline V and J ends were trimmed by 3 bases and 3 bases, with 8 bases remaining between them.

The chain employs TRBV2 and TRBJ1-4; D is uncertain. The CDR3 contains 15 residues. Trimming stripped 7 bases from V and 0 bases from J, with 12 bases between. The germline gives CDR1 SNHLY, CDR2 FYNNEI. CDR3 DNA sequence: TGTGCCAGCACCCCGGGGAGGGCAACTAATGAAAAACTGTTTTTT. Encoded protein: CASTPGRATNEKLFF. The full variable domain, completed using reference TRBV2 and TRBJ1-4, is EPEVTQTPSHQVTQMGQEVILRCVPISNHLYFYWYRQILGQKVEFLVSFYNNEISEKSEIFDDQFSVERPDGSNFTLKIRSTKLEDSAMYFCASTPGRATNEKLFFGSGTQLSVL.

CDR3 loop: CASSLGGSYEQYF. CDR3 nucleotide sequence: TGTGCCAGCAGCCTGGGGGGGTCCTACGAGCAGTACTTC. This chain uses TRBV6-5 with TRBJ2-7, with 7 bases fitting TRBD2. The V and J ends lost 6 bases and 1 base, in that order; junction bases with no gene match: 3. The germline V gene encodes CDR1 MNHEY and CDR2 SVGAGI. The CDR3 totals 13 residues.

The V and J genes are TRBV11-2 and TRBJ1-2; no firm D call. Germline loops: CDR1 SGHAT, CDR2 FQNNGV. CDR3 length: 13 residues. V lost 3 bases and J lost 2, with 7 bases in between. For the CDR3, the DNA is TGTGCCAGCAGCTTCGCGGCCAACTATGGCTACACCTTC. Translating gives CASSFAANYGYTF.

CDR3 protein: CASSLFYRGLAGEKLFF. The CDR3 DNA is TGTGCCAGCAGTTTATTTTACAGGGGGCTGGCGGGAGAAAAACTGTTTTTT. The V call is TRBV27, the J call TRBJ1-4, with 9 bases that match TRBD1. V shed 1 base and J 8 bases; nucleotides not matched to a gene: 11. CDR1 and CDR2 (germline): MNHEY, SMNVEV (reference sequence). The CDR3 totals 17 residues.

This chain uses TRBV6-5 with TRBJ2-3; TRBD1 matches at 7 bases. V lost 8 bases and J lost 4; bases outside the gene matches: 9. Germline CDR1 is MNHEY and CDR2 is SVGAGI. There are 14 residues in the CDR3. CDR3 residues: CASAQKGGADTQYF. DNA of the CDR3: TGTGCCAGCGCCCAAAAAGGGGGCGCAGATACGCAGTATTTT.

This chain links TRBV19 with TRBJ1-5, with TRBD1 matching over 7 bases. CDR1 LNHDA and CDR2 SQIVND come from the germline V gene (reference sequence). V dropped 4 bases and J dropped 5; count of bases not matched to a gene: 11. The CDR3 extends over 16 amino acids. The CDR3 is CASSNVLGGGYQPQHF. DNA for the CDR3: TGTGCCAGTAGTAATGTATTAGGAGGGGGCTATCAGCCCCAGCATTTT.